The rows below give T cell receptor beta chains drawn from one sample of a study of blood T cell repertoires in COVID-19. The table came from immunoSEQ multiplex PCR; TCRdb's copy has only in-frame clones and leaves some out. The data contain 150,000 to 200,000 clones, approximately 79% of them singletons. The sequenced sample was peripheral blood. The source of these receptors is a woman in her 70s with acute or convalescent COVID-19. Both conserved end residues are part of each CDR3. A D gene is named only where the DNA matches it firmly. Rows may omit the clone size; those that give it use once, few, many or a size class.

J	size	V	D	DNA	CDR3
TRBJ1-1	few	TRBV2	TRBD1	TGTGCCAGCAGTGATAAACAGGGGGCGCACACTGAAGCTTTCTTT	CASSDKQGAHTEAFF
TRBJ2-5	NA	TRBV6-5	NA	TGTGCCAGCAGTTACTCGAGGAAGGAGACCCAGTACTTC	CASSYSRKETQYF
TRBJ1-1	NA	TRBV29-1	TRBD1	TGCAGCGTTGAAGAGGTCAACAGGGGGAAGGACACTGAAGCTTTCTTT	CSVEEVNRGKDTEAFF
TRBJ2-3	NA	TRBV6-1	TRBD2	TGTGCCAGCAGTGAAGTGGGACTAGCGGGCACAGATACGCAGTATTTT	CASSEVGLAGTDTQYF
TRBJ2-5	NA	TRBV5-6	NA	TGTGCCAGCAGCTTGGTCGGGGACCAAGAGACCCAGTACTTC	CASSLVGDQETQYF
TRBJ1-1	NA	TRBV3-1/TRBV3-2	NA	TGTGCCAGCAGCCCGCTGACGGGAAAGAACACTGAAGCTTTCTTT	CASSPLTGKNTEAFF
TRBJ1-4	once	TRBV2	NA	TGTGCCAGCAGTGAACAGAGCGGGGCAGGCGGCAGGGTTGAAAAACTGTTTTTT	CASSEQSGAGGRVEKLFF
TRBJ1-3	NA	TRBV6-5	NA	TGTGCCACAGGACAGTTTTTCTCTGGAAACACCATATATTTT	CATGQFFSGNTIYF
TRBJ2-1	NA	TRBV5-1	TRBD2	TGCGCCAGCAGCTTGGTACTAGCGGGAGAGTATGAGCAGTTCTTC	CASSLVLAGEYEQFF
TRBJ1-2	NA	TRBV5-1	NA	TGCGCCAGCAGCTTTTCTGACGGACTGGATGGCTACACCTTC	CASSFSDGLDGYTF
TRBJ1-1	NA	TRBV5-6	NA	TGTGCCAGCAGCTTGTCTCTGAACACTGAAGCTTTCTTT	CASSLSLNTEAFF
TRBJ2-7	NA	TRBV30	NA	TGTGCCTGGAGCGCTGGGGGGATCCGGCTAGTCGCCGAGCAGTACTTC	CAWSAGGIRLVAEQYF
TRBJ1-4	NA	TRBV3-1/TRBV3-2	NA	TGTGCCAGCAGCCAAGGGAACAGTGTAAATGAAAAACTGTTTTTT	CASSQGNSVNEKLFF
TRBJ1-2	NA	TRBV6-1	TRBD1	TGTGCCAGCAGTGACTGGACAGGCGAAACATTGGGGGGCTACACCTTC	CASSDWTGETLGGYTF
TRBJ1-1	few	TRBV11-2	TRBD1	TGTGCCAGCAGCGCCGACAGGGAAGGCACTGAAGCTTTCTTT	CASSADREGTEAFF
TRBJ2-1	NA	TRBV29-1	TRBD2	TGCAGCGTTGTAGCGGGAGCGTTCAATGAGCAGTTCTTC	CSVVAGAFNEQFF
TRBJ2-7	once	TRBV20-1	NA	TGCAGTGCTAGTTTTACCAGTCCCTACGAGCAGTACTTC	CSASFTSPYEQYF
TRBJ2-5	NA	TRBV5-1	TRBD2	TGCGCCAGCACCTTTTTAGCGGGAGAAGAGACCCAGTACTTC	CASTFLAGEETQYF
TRBJ1-5	NA	TRBV12-3/TRBV12-4	NA	TGTGCCAGCAGTTTGAGGAGCAATCAGCCCCAGCATTTT	CASSLRSNQPQHF
TRBJ2-5	NA	TRBV14	TRBD1	TGTGCCAGCAGCCAAGATGGTCGGGACAGGGGCGGCGAGACCCAGTACTTC	CASSQDGRDRGGETQYF
TRBJ1-1	NA	TRBV7-8	NA	TGTGCCAGCAGCTTAGATAGGAACACTGAAGCTTTCTTT	CASSLDRNTEAFF
TRBJ2-7	NA	TRBV28	NA	TGTGCCAGCAGGTCAGGGGTAAGCCGGAGCGAGCAGTACTTC	CASRSGVSRSEQYF
TRBJ1-2	NA	TRBV3-1/TRBV3-2	NA	TGTGCCAGCAGGCTTAACGGGATCCTAGGGAGTGGCTACACCTTC	CASRLNGILGSGYTF
TRBJ1-1	NA	TRBV10-3	TRBD1	TGTGCCAGTGAGGGACAGACGAACACTGAAGCTTTCTTT	CASEGQTNTEAFF
TRBJ2-7	NA	TRBV7-6	NA	TGTGCCAGCAGCACCGCGGGGGAGCAGTACTTC	CASSTAGEQYF
TRBJ2-1	few	TRBV6-4	TRBD2	TGTGCCAGCAGTGTTCGGGGACTAGCGGGAGATGGGGGATACAATGAGCAGTTCTTC	CASSVRGLAGDGGYNEQFF
TRBJ1-5	NA	TRBV2	NA	TGTGCCAGCAAACGGGGCCCGAGCGGGGCCAATCAGCCCCAGCATTTT	CASKRGPSGANQPQHF
TRBJ2-6	NA	TRBV5-5	NA	TGTGCCAGCAGCTCCTTCAGCGTTTCTGGGGCCAACGTCCTGACTTTC	CASSSFSVSGANVLTF
TRBJ1-2	NA	TRBV9	TRBD1	TGTGCCAGCAGCGCCCGACAGGGAGTGTTCTATGGCTACACCTTC	CASSARQGVFYGYTF
TRBJ1-1	once	TRBV9	NA	TGTGCCAGCAGCGTAGTTAGGTTGGGAGGGGGGAACACTGAAGCTTTCTTT	CASSVVRLGGGNTEAFF
TRBJ2-7	NA	TRBV12-3/TRBV12-4	NA	TGTGCCAGCAGTCCAGGGGGAGGCGAGCAGTACTTC	CASSPGGGEQYF
TRBJ2-6	NA	TRBV5-5	TRBD1	TGTGCCAGCAGCATGACAGGGGGCACGGGTGGACGTGGGGCCAACGTCCTGACTTTC	CASSMTGGTGGRGANVLTF
TRBJ2-5	once	TRBV5-1	TRBD2	TGCGCCAGCAGCCCGGGACTAGCGGGAGTAGGAGAGACCCAGTACTTC	CASSPGLAGVGETQYF
TRBJ1-6	once	TRBV28	TRBD1	TGTGCCAGCAGACGAGAACAGGGGGCCACCAATTCACCCCTCCACTTT	CASRREQGATNSPLHF
TRBJ1-5	NA	TRBV18	NA	TGTGCCAGCTCACCATATAGCAATCAGCCCCAGCATTTT	CASSPYSNQPQHF
TRBJ2-7	NA	TRBV2	TRBD1	TGTGCCAGCAGTCGACAGGGTTACGAGCAGTACTTC	CASSRQGYEQYF
TRBJ2-1	NA	TRBV7-2	TRBD2	TGTGCCAGCAGTCTACTAGCGGGAGGGCCTAACACGATCAATGAGCAGTTCTTC	CASSLLAGGPNTINEQFF
TRBJ1-2	once	TRBV5-1	TRBD1	TGCGCCAGCTCGATAGACAGGGGATATGGCTACACCTTC	CASSIDRGYGYTF
TRBJ1-5	NA	TRBV13	NA	TGTGCCAGCAGCTTCCGGGACAATGCCAATCAGCCCCAGCATTTT	CASSFRDNANQPQHF
TRBJ1-6	NA	TRBV6-5	NA	TGTGCCAGCAGTTTAAGACAGGCGGGCAATTCACCCCTCCACTTT	CASSLRQAGNSPLHF
TRBJ2-5	NA	TRBV5-1	TRBD2	TGCGCCAGCAGCTTGGCCCGGACTAGCGGGAGGGCCGCACAGACCCAGTACTTC	CASSLARTSGRAAQTQYF
TRBJ1-6	NA	TRBV30	TRBD1	TGTGCCTGGGGACAGGGTCAGTCACCCCTCCACTTT	CAWGQGQSPLHF
TRBJ1-2	NA	TRBV4-1	NA	TGCGCCAGCAGCCAAGAGCAGGGGAACTATGGCTACACCTTC	CASSQEQGNYGYTF
TRBJ2-1	NA	TRBV10-3	TRBD1	TGTGCCATCAGTGAGCTAGACAGGGTTGGGATTTACAATGAGCAGTTCTTC	CAISELDRVGIYNEQFF
TRBJ2-5	NA	TRBV5-4	TRBD2	TGTGCCAGCAGCTCCGGGACTAGCGGGAGGGTACCAGAGACCCAGTACTTC	CASSSGTSGRVPETQYF
TRBJ1-5	NA	TRBV2	NA	TGTGCCAGCAGTCAGGTCAGGGGCGGCAATCAGCCCCAGCATTTT	CASSQVRGGNQPQHF
TRBJ1-5	once	TRBV19	NA	TGTGCCAGTAGTATAATAGGCAGACAAAGCAATCAGCCCCAGCATTTT	CASSIIGRQSNQPQHF
TRBJ2-5	NA	TRBV7-9	NA	TGTGCCAGCAGCTCTGGATGGGGCGGATCGTACCAAGAGACCCAGTACTTC	CASSSGWGGSYQETQYF
TRBJ2-5	NA	TRBV23-1	NA	TGCGCCAGCTTATCCTCCGTAGAGACCCAGTACTTC	CASLSSVETQYF
TRBJ2-3	NA	TRBV18	NA	TGTGCCAGCTCTCACCAGCGGCCAGCTAGCACAGATACGCAGTATTTT	CASSHQRPASTDTQYF
TRBJ1-5	NA	TRBV19	TRBD1	TGTGCCAGTAGTACCCGACAGGGGGATTGGCCCCAGCATTTT	CASSTRQGDWPQHF
TRBJ2-1	once	TRBV27	TRBD2	TGTGCCAGCAGTTTAAGGGGAGCGGGGTCCTACAATGAGCAGTTCTTC	CASSLRGAGSYNEQFF
TRBJ1-5	NA	TRBV2	NA	TGTGCCAGCCAATCGGCAGCCGACTCAAATCAGCCCCAGCATTTT	CASQSAADSNQPQHF
TRBJ2-7	NA	TRBV5-4	NA	TGTGCCAGCAGCTTTGAGCGGGACAACGAGCAGTACTTC	CASSFERDNEQYF
TRBJ2-1	NA	TRBV5-4	TRBD2	TGTGCCAGCAGCTATTTGAGCGGGGAAAATTACAATGAGCAGTTCTTC	CASSYLSGENYNEQFF